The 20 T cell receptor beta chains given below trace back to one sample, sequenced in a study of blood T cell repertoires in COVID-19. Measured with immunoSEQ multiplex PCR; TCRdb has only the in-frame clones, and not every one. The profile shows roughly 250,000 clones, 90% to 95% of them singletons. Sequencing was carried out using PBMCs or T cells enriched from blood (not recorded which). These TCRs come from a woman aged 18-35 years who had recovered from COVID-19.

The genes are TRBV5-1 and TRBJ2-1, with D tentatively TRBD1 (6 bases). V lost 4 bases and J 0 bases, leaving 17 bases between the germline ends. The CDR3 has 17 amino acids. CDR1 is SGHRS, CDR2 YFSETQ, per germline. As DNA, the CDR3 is TGCGCCAGCAGCCCTGAGATGGGGGCGAGCTCCTACAATGAGCAGTTCTTC. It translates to CASSPEMGASSYNEQFF. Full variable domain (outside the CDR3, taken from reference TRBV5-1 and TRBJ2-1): KAGVTQTPRYLIKTRGQQVTLSCSPISGHRSVSWYQQTPGQGLQFLFEYFSETQRNKGNFPGRFSGRQFSNSRSEMNVSTLELGDSALYLCASSPEMGASSYNEQFFGPGTRLTVL.

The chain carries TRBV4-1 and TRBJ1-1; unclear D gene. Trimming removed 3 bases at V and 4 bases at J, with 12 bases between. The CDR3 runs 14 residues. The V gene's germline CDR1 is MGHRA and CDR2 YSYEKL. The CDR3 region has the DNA TGCGCCAGCAGCCATCCTGGGGAGGGCACTGAAGCTTTCTTT. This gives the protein CASSHPGEGTEAFF.

The CDR3 loop is CASSLLRITGELFF. The CDR3, as DNA: TGTGCCAGCAGCTTATTGAGGATCACCGGGGAGCTGTTTTTT. The chain combines TRBV7-2 with TRBJ2-2; D not certain. Germline V gene lookup returns CDR1 SGHTA and CDR2 FQGNSA. The CDR3 is made up of 14 amino acids. V dropped 2 bases and J dropped 4 bases, with 8 bases sitting between them.

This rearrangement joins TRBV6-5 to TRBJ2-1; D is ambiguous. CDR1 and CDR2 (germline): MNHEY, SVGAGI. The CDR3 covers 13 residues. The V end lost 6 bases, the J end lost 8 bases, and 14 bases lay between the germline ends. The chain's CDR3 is CASSIEERHEQFF. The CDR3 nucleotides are TGTGCCAGCAGCATAGAGGAGCGCCATGAGCAGTTCTTC.

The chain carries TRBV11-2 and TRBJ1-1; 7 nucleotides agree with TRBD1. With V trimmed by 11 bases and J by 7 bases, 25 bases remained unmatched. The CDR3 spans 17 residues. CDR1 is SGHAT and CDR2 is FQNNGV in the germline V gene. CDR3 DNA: TGTGCCTCCTCCCCCGGCCCGGGACAGCTATTCTATGTTGAAGCTTTCTTT. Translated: CASSPGPGQLFYVEAFF.

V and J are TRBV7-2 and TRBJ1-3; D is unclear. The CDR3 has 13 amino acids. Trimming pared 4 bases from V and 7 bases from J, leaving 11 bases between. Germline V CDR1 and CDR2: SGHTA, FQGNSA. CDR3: CASSSRVANTIYF. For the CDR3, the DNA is TGTGCCAGCAGCTCGAGGGTAGCGAACACCATATATTTT.

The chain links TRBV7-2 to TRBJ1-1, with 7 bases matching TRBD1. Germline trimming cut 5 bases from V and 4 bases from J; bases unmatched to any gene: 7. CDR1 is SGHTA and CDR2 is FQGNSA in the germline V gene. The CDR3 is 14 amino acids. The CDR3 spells CASSIQGSGTEAFF. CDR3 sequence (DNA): TGTGCCAGCAGCATACAGGGGAGTGGCACTGAAGCTTTCTTT.

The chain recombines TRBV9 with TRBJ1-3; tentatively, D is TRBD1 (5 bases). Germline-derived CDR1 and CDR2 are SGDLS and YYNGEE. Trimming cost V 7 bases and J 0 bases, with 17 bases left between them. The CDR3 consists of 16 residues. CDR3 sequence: CASVQVRTPSGNTIYF. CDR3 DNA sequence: TGTGCCAGCGTACAAGTACGGACACCCTCTGGAAACACCATATATTTT.

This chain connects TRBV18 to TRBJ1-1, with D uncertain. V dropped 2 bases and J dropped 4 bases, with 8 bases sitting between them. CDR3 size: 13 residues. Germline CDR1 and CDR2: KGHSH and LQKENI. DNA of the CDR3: TGTGCCAGCTCACCAGATAGCAGCACTGAAGCTTTCTTT. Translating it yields CASSPDSSTEAFF.

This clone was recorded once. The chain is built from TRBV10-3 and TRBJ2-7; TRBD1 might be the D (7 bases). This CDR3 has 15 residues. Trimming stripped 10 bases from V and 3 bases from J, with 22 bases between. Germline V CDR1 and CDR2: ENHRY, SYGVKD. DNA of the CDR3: TGTGCCACCCAGACTAGTTCTCAGGGGGGCTACGAGCAGTACTTC. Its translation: CATQTSSQGGYEQYF.

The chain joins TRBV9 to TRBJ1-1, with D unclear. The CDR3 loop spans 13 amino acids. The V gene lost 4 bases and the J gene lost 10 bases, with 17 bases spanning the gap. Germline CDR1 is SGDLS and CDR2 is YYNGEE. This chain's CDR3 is CASSFTVVPPAFF. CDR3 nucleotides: TGTGCCAGCAGCTTCACGGTGGTTCCGCCAGCTTTCTTT.

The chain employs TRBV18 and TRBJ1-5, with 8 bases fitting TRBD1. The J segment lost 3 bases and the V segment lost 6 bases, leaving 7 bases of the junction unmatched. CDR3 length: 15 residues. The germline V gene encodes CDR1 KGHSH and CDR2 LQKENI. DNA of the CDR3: TGTGCCAGCTCCTCTGGGACAGGTATCAATCAGCCCCAGCATTTT. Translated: CASSSGTGINQPQHF.

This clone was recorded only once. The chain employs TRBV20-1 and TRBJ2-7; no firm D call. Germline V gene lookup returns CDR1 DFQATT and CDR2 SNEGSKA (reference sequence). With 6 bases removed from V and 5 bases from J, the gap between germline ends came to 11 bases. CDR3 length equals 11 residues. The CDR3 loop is CSAEVFDEQYF. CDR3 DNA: TGCAGTGCCGAGGTTTTCGACGAGCAGTACTTC.

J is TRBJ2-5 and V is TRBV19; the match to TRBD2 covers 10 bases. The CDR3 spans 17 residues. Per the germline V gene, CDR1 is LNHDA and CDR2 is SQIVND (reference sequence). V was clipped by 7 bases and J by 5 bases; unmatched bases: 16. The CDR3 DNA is TGTGCCAGTACCCGACTAGCGGGTGCTCCCCCGGGGGAGACCCAGTACTTC. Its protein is CASTRLAGAPPGETQYF.

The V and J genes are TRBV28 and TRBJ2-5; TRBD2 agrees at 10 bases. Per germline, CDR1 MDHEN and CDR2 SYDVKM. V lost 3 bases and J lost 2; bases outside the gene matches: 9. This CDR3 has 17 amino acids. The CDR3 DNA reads TGTGCCAGCAGTTTGGCCCCTAGCGGGAGTGGGCAAGAGACCCAGTACTTC. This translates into CASSLAPSGSGQETQYF.

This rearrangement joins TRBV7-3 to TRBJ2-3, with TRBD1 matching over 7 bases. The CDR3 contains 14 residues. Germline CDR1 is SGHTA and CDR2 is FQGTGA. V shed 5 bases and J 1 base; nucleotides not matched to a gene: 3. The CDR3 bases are TGTGCCAGCAGCCCCCAGGGGGGCACAGATACGCAGTATTTT. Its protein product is CASSPQGGTDTQYF.

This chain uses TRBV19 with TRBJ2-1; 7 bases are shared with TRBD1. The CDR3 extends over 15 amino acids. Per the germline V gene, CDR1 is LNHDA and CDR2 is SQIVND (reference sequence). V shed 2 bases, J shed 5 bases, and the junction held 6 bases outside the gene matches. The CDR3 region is CASSITGTANNEQFF. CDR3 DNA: TGTGCCAGTAGTATAACCGGGACAGCTAACAATGAGCAGTTCTTC.

CDR3 loop: CSIGTGYEQYF. DNA for the CDR3: TGCAGCATCGGGACAGGATACGAGCAGTACTTC. The chain links TRBV29-1 to TRBJ2-7; 8 nucleotides line up with TRBD1. Germline V gives CDR1 SQVTM, CDR2 ANQGSEA. V lost 8 bases and J lost 4; bases outside the gene matches: 4. This CDR3 is 11 amino acids long.

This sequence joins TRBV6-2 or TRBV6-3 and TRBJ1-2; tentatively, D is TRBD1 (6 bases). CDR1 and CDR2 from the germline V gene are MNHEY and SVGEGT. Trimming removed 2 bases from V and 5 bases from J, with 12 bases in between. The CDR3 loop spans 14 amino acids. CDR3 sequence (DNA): TGTGCCAGCAGTTACCCCGGACAGAAGTATGGCTACACCTTC. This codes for CASSYPGQKYGYTF.

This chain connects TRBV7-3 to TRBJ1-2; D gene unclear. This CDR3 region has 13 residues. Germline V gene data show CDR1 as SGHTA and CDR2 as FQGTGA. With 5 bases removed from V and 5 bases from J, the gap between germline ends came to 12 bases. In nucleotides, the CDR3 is TGTGCCAGCAGCCAACGGTACGATTATGGCTACACCTTC. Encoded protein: CASSQRYDYGYTF. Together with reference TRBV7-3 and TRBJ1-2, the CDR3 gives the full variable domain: GAGVSQTPSNKVTEKGKYVELRCDPISGHTALYWYRQSLGQGPEFLIYFQGTGAADDSGLPNDRFFAVRPEGSVSTLKIQRTERGDSAVYLCASSQRYDYGYTFGSGTRLTVV.